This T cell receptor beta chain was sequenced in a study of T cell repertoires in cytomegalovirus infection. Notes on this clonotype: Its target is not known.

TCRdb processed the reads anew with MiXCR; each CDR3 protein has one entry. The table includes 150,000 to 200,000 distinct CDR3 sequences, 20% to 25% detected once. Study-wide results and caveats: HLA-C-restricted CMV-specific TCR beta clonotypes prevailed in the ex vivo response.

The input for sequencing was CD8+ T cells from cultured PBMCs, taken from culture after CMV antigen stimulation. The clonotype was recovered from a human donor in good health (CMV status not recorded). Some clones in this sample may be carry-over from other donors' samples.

CDR3 bases: TGTGCCAGCAGTGGGGGGCCAGGGGGTCGTTCCTACGAGCAGTACTTC. This translates into CASSGGPGGRSYEQYF. The chain uses TRBV2 and TRBJ2-7; TRBD1 aligns across 7 bases. The V gene end was trimmed by 4 bases and the J gene end by 1 base; junction bases not matched to a gene: 10. The V gene's germline CDR1 is SNHLY and CDR2 FYNNEI. The CDR3 has 16 residues. The complete variable domain, with remaining parts taken from reference TRBV2 and TRBJ2-7, reads EPEVTQTPSHQVTQMGQEVILRCVPISNHLYFYWYRQILGQKVEFLVSFYNNEISEKSEIFDDQFSVERPDGSNFTLKIRSTKLEDSAMYFCASSGGPGGRSYEQYFGPGTRLTVT.